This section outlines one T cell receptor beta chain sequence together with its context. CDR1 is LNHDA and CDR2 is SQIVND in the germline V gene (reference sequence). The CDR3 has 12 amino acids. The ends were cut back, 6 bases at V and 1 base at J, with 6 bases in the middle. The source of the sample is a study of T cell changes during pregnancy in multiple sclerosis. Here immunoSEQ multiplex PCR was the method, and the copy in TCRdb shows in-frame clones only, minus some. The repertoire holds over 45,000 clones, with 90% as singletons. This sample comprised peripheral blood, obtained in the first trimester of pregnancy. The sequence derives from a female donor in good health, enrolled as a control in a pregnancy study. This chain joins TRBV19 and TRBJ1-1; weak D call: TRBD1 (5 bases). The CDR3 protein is CASSGQNTEAFF. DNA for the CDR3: TGTGCCAGTAGCGGACAGAACACTGAAGCTTTCTTT.